This TCR beta chain comes out of a study of cytomegalovirus exposure and HLA in healthy donors (dated by TCRdb to about 2017). For the wider study: In an earlier analysis of 587 of the donors, under 300 Gb of sequence data and 95 million to 130 million unique TCR beta sequences from some 170 million T cells were reported. Around 320 gigabases of sequencing data and approximately 84 million unique TCR sequences were included in an early release covering roughly 600 HLA-typed donors. Of the roughly 400 genotyped donors, more than 75% were placed in the genetic ancestry cluster associated with self-reported Caucasian donors. The study aimed to test whether cataloging public T cell receptors could reveal signatures of past pathogen exposure. The study used immunosequencing to profile the T cell repertoires of approximately 690 subjects and linked those repertoires to cytomegalovirus serostatus. A separate validation cohort of roughly 130 different subjects was used in addition to the 666-subject first cohort. The study combined high-throughput TCR immunosequencing, statistical association of individual TCRs with disease status, and machine learning to predict cytomegalovirus infection status. A later analysis re-examined previously published TCR beta repertoires from about 670 donors and added high-resolution HLA genotyping to investigate patterns of TCR occurrence. In the later analysis, no new phenotypic data were used to find candidate immune exposures; instead, reliance was placed on TCR beta sequences and their occurrence across donors. To decide whether each TCR beta V gene segment behaved as functional or pseudogenic, an earlier analysis of approximately 600 of the donors relied on high-throughput TCR beta sequencing. Donor age, sex, ethnicity and CMV serostatus were collected together with the repertoire data. A later genetic analysis took genome-wide SNP genotypes for about 65% of the 666 donors and used that subset as a discovery cohort. Every discovery cohort repertoire had been produced on one sequencing platform. Both class I and class II loci were covered by HLA typing, at four-digit resolution. The number of typed donors differed by locus: roughly 620-630 for A, B, C, DRB1 and DQB1; some 500 for DQA1; over 600 for DPA1; and 400 to 480 for DPB1. Roughly 5 DR-DQ haplotypes were handled as single units for association and clustering because linkage in the cohort was strong. Among under 450 genotyped donors of the cohort, an average of about 240,000 unique TCR beta nucleotide sequences were sequenced per donor, roughly a sixth of them non-productive. The research as a whole found: Assigning TCR associations to individual alleles was difficult when HLA alleles, especially DR and DQ, strongly co-occurred. Some 16 rarely observed V segments, including chromosome 9 orphons, were excluded from the earlier analysis of about 610 of the donors because counts were too low. In a later analysis, TCR association rates were found to vary across HLA loci, with the most associated TCRs seen for DRB1 alleles and the fewest for HLA-C alleles. A further reported finding was that TCR beta sequences accurately predicted the HLA-A and HLA-B alleles for most subjects in the first cohort. Most CMV-associated TCR beta chains appeared to be HLA-restricted in a later analysis, and the HLA associations seemed to be driven largely by CMV exposure. In this cohort, only TCR beta chains were sequenced, and detectable features were limited by the absence of alpha or paired-chain data. The only immune exposure information available for the cohort was CMV serostatus. The authors suggested that the approach could potentially be extended to other disease states and immunological phenotypes. Compared with the approximately 700-donor mean, donors in an Asian-associated ancestry cluster had fewer N-insertions in productive TCRs, according to a later genetic analysis. The presence/absence analyses assumed that sequencing depth was roughly uniform across donors, and that assumption may not be true. Because HLA typing was unavailable for some donors at each locus, only the typed subset was used in association tests. A cluster of highly shared sequence variants was judged likely to represent a technical artifact of the sequencing pipeline. A later analysis reported that several top co-occurrence clusters appeared linked to parvovirus B19, influenza, CMV and Epstein-Barr virus. The classifier was reported to diagnose cytomegalovirus status with high specificity and sensitivity in both the original cohort and the validation cohort. A later analysis found that HLA-associated TCR beta chains were more clonally expanded and had lower generation probabilities than equally common non-associated chains. While some public TCRs were present in many individuals, most TCR sequences turned up only very rarely across donors. Specific HLA alleles were associated with more than 15,000 TCR beta sequences at a false discovery rate of 0.05 in a later analysis. Correlated functional status among segregating V segments might reflect linkage disequilibrium, but an unknown experimental factor could not be ruled out. An earlier analysis of approximately 530 of the donors showed that most TCR beta V segments appeared in productive rearrangements either about 90% or about 30% of the time, which broadly matched IMGT annotations. An association between a missense DCLRE1C variant and V-gene and J-gene trimming of TCR beta chains was found in a later genetic analysis and replicated in an independent cohort. In vitro tests confirmed that a few of the cytomegalovirus-associated TCR beta chains recognize cytomegalovirus antigens. A total of 150 to 200 TCR beta chains were listed by the study as associated with cytomegalovirus.

The cohort comprised under 700 healthy bone marrow donors. Cohort members were all nominally healthy when sampled, although unrecorded immune exposures were likely present. The donor tested CMV seronegative, placing the donor among the 350 to 400 seronegative members of the cohort. A peripheral blood sample was collected from each donor, and TCR beta sequencing was performed on peripheral blood mononuclear cells. The Qiagen DNeasy Blood Extraction Kit was used to extract genomic DNA from the blood cell samples. The library relied on the immunoSEQ multiplex PCR assay. The multiplex PCR relied on a mix of 60 forward primers for TCR Vbeta segments and 13 reverse primers for TCR Jbeta segments. The CDR3 region of rearranged TCR beta genes was amplified from genomic DNA by a multiplex PCR assay. On the Illumina HiSeq System, the amplified TCR beta libraries were sequenced as 87-base-pair reads. The source study handled its data this way. A later analysis counted around 72 million unique TCR beta chains across the 690 or so repertoires, and 9 million to 14 million of these chains were shared by at least two donors. To remove PCR and sequencing errors, raw reads were error-corrected and collapsed into unique sequences using a nearest-neighbor algorithm that merged closely related sequences. Alignment of CDR3 sequences to IMGT reference sequences was used to assign V, D and J gene segments. For a sequence to be retained, a match of at least six nucleotides to both a V gene segment and a J gene segment was required. Rearrangements were called productive when the CDR3 lacked stop codons and stayed in frame with V and J; all others were non-productive. Following IMGT convention, CDR3 was defined as the stretch from the second conserved V-encoded cysteine to the conserved J-encoded phenylalanine. The earlier analysis of 550 to 650 of the donors excluded any sequence lacking an unambiguous match to a single V gene segment. An earlier analysis of 550 to 650 of the donors classified V segments as functional when productive rearrangements were above 56.7% and as segregating when the standard deviation between donors was above 5%. A statistical classification framework was developed to diagnose cytomegalovirus status using the catalog of TCR beta chain sequences. In a later analysis, TCR nucleotide sequences were compared against IMGT/GENE-DB human TR gene sequences so that V and J genes could be assigned. Using the TCRdist pipeline, a later analysis assigned CDR3 sequences along with most-parsimonious VDJ recombination scenarios. In a later analysis, every TCR beta chain was defined by the combination of its CDR3 amino acid sequence and its V-gene family, and reads without a unique V-gene family were dropped. A later analysis removed 550 to 700 highly shared, low-generation-probability nucleotide sequences to deal with suspected cross-contamination and a sequencing artifact. A later analysis calculated a clonal expansion index for each public chain from normalized within-repertoire ranks of inferred template counts. Generation probabilities in a later analysis came from a VDJ recombination model fitted to out-of-frame rearrangements, and those results were checked against IGoR. In a later analysis, TCR-TCR, TCR-HLA and TCR-CMV co-occurrence was scored with hypergeometric tests, and a repertoire-size bias correction was applied to TCR pairs. To estimate false discovery rates, a later analysis permuted the HLA or CMV assignments 20 times. A later analysis grouped co-occurring TCRs with DBSCAN, adding TCRdist sequence similarity when clustering within HLA-allele-positive subsets. For co-occurrence clustering, repertoires with fewer than 30,000 or more than 120,000 public chains were excluded, along with several repertoires with anomalous nucleotide sharing. The immuneACCESS repertoire file appears here via TCRdb, limited to in-frame rearrangements. These files lack a portion of the clones; in checked studies, under half of the deficit traces to unresolved V genes, and the cause of the others is not known. V and J calls and clone size are given by that table; D and trimming were obtained from the DNA. The sample table holds under 250,000 clones, of which over 80% were seen once. The ten biggest clones cover 0.71% of the sample.

Notes on this clone: No cognate antigen has been identified for it. No much larger clone is present one base from it, and per-base qualities are unavailable.

The sequencing input was PBMCs. This TCR derives from a boy between 2 and 15 years old in good health and CMV-seronegative.

The DNA sequence is TGTGCCAGCAGCGTAGACAGGGGGTTATTCGGGGAGCTGTTTTTT. This is translated as CASSVDRGLFGELFF. The chain is encoded by TRBV9 joined to TRBJ2-2, with 8 junctional bases fitting TRBD1. V is pruned by 0 bases and J by 7 bases, leaving 5 bases of the junction without a gene match. The germline V gene encodes CDR1 SGDLS and CDR2 YYNGEE. Inclusive of the bounding cysteine and phenylalanine, the CDR3 is 15 residues long. Just the 45-base CDR3 DNA is kept, in frame starting at base 1.